A single TCR beta chain is shown here with its context. What it recognizes is unknown. Other DNA variants within this sample encode the same CDR3. This specimen comes from a study of shared clonotypes between healthy human individuals. About the research overall: Every donor yielded three CD4 naive, three CD4 memory, two CD8 naive and one CD8 memory plate. Study-wide results and caveats: It was observed that approximately 5% of naive CD4 clonotypes were shared across several donors.

The CDR3 extends over 13 amino acids. Trimming took off 3 bases at V and 2 bases at J, with 7 bases between the two ends. Germline loops: CDR1 MNHEY, CDR2 SMNVEV (reference sequence). Produced via immunoSEQ multiplex PCR; TCRdb's table is partial and in-frame only. The sample has about 820,000 clones, 80% to 95% seen once. Naivety among CD8 cells was defined by CD45RO negativity and positive CCR7 selection, thereby excluding terminally differentiated effector memory CD45RA+ cells. The clonotype originates from a man aged 25-40 years in good health. J is TRBJ1-1 and V is TRBV27, with D uncertain. The source material was naive CD8+ T cells sorted from blood. The CDR3 nucleotides are TGTGCCAGCAGTTTGACTGGTAACACTGAAGCTTTCTTT. Its translation: CASSLTGNTEAFF.